This passage covers 4 T cell receptor beta chains from one sample sequenced in a study of T cells in Graves' hyperthyroidism and ophthalmopathy. From RNA transcripts, TCR beta CDR3 regions were amplified. A set of HTBI primers served as the primers for a first-round RT-PCR of the TCR CDR3. One entry per CDR3 protein, called by TCRdb with MiXCR from the multiplex PCR reads. The table includes 210,000 or so distinct CDR3 sequences, about 15% detected once. Sequencing was carried out using blood. These receptors all stem from a man in his forties or fifties with Graves' hyperthyroidism.

This clonotype appeared many times. This chain links TRBV5-1 with TRBJ2-3; no reliable D call. Trimming removed 1 base at V and 3 bases at J, with 6 bases between. The germline CDR1 and CDR2 sequences are SGHRS and YFSETQ. The CDR3 totals 13 residues. The CDR3 loop reads CASSLSSTDTQYF. The CDR3 DNA is TGCGCCAGCAGCTTGTCAAGTACAGATACGCAGTATTTT.

The sample holds many counts of this clonotype. The chain combines TRBV9 with TRBJ2-1; D remains ambiguous. The CDR3 is made up of 14 amino acids. Germline assignment: CDR1 SGDLS and CDR2 YYNGEE. With 3 bases removed from V and 7 bases from J, the gap between germline ends came to 14 bases. The DNA of the CDR3 is TGTGCCAGCAGCGCCGACTGGTCGACGAATGAGCAGTTCTTC. Encoded protein: CASSADWSTNEQFF.

As to this clonotype: A single base separates this from a much larger clone, so it may be a read error. V usage is TRBV20-1 and J usage is TRBJ1-1, with unresolved D. The CDR3 consists of 14 residues. CDR1 and CDR2 from the germline V gene are DFQATT and SNEGSKA (reference sequence). The CDR3: CSARVEAMNAEAFF. The CDR3, as DNA: TGCAGTGCTAGAGTTGAGGCCATGAACGCTGAAGCTTTCTTT.

This clonotype was detected many times. This rearrangement joins TRBV20-1 to TRBJ1-5, with 9 nucleotides matching TRBD1. Germline-derived CDR1 and CDR2 are DFQATT and SNEGSKA (reference sequence). Trimming removed 5 bases from V and 1 base from J; junction bases left unmatched: 12. There are 17 residues in the CDR3. CDR3 nucleotides: TGCAGTGCTGTAGACAAGAAGACAGGGGGGAGCAATCAGCCCCAGCATTTT. As protein: CSAVDKKTGGSNQPQHF.